A single sample is the source of the 2 T cell receptor beta chains below, sequenced in a study of cytomegalovirus exposure and HLA in healthy donors. The PCR contained 60 Vbeta and 13 Jbeta primers. The data were produced by immunoSEQ multiplex PCR, yet TCRdb's version contains in-frame clones alone and is incomplete. The repertoire table contains roughly 120,000 clones. Sequencing used PBMCs. The source is a young man in good health and CMV-seronegative.

This sequence joins TRBV6-1 and TRBJ2-5, with unresolved D. The J call is doubtful: the DNA matches TRBJ2-7 better. The germline V gene encodes CDR1 MNHNS and CDR2 SASEGT. The CDR3 sequence is 13 residues long. The CDR3 DNA reads as TGTGCCAGCAGCTCTAATAGTCCCTACGAGCAGTACTTC. Protein: CASSSNSPYEQYF.

V and J are TRBV2 and TRBJ2-7; D not certain. CDR1 and CDR2 (germline): SNHLY, FYNNEI. The CDR3 sequence is 13 residues long. The V gene lost 6 bases and the J gene lost 0 bases, with 9 bases spanning the gap. CDR3 protein: CASRSQYSYEQYF. CDR3 in DNA: TGTGCCAGCAGGTCACAGTACTCCTACGAGCAGTACTTC.